This is a list of T cell receptor beta chains from one sample in a study of cytomegalovirus exposure and HLA in healthy donors. Sequencing used immunoSEQ multiplex PCR; TCRdb keeps in-frame clones, though not all of them. The repertoire holds about 200,000 clones, with roughly 83% as singletons. The sequenced material came from PBMCs. These receptor sequences come from a woman in her fifties or sixties in good health and CMV-seronegative. Both conserved end residues are part of each CDR3. The D gene is left open where the match is weak. Where a row states a size, it is once, few, many or the class of an expanded clone; other rows omit it.

j_call clone_size v_call d_call cdr3_nt cdr3_aa
TRBJ1-4 - TRBV10-3 TRBD1 TGTGCCACCCGACAGGGTGGAGGTGAAAAACTGTTTTTT CATRQGGGEKLFF
TRBJ2-2 - TRBV5-1 TRBD1 TGCGCCAGCAGCTTGGGGACAGGGAACACCGGGGAGCTGTTTTTT CASSLGTGNTGELFF
TRBJ1-2 - TRBV27 - TGTGCCAGCAGTCCCAGGGCCAACTATGGCTACACCTTC CASSPRANYGYTF
TRBJ2-5 - TRBV5-4 - TGTGCCAGCCACCAGATGGGGGCACGATGGAAAGAGACCCAGTACTTC CASHQMGARWKETQYF
TRBJ1-5 - TRBV7-2 TRBD1 TGTGCCAGCAGCTCTCAACAGGGGGGAGGCAATCAGCCCCAGCATTTT CASSSQQGGGNQPQHF
TRBJ1-1 - TRBV18 - TGTGCCAGCTCACCCCCAAGGCAGGGTTCGGATGAAGCTTTCTTT CASSPPRQGSDEAFF
TRBJ1-1 - TRBV29-1 TRBD1 TGCAGCGTTGCGCAGGGGGATGAAGCTTTCTTT CSVAQGDEAFF
TRBJ1-5 - TRBV28 - TGTGCCAGCACCCCGTTTGAGGAGGGGCCCCAGCATTTT CASTPFEEGPQHF
TRBJ1-1 - TRBV5-6 - TGTGCCAGCAGCTTGAAGAGGGACACTGAAGCTTTCTTT CASSLKRDTEAFF
TRBJ2-7 - TRBV15 TRBD2 TGTGCCACCAGCAGAGGACTAGCGGGAGCTCGGACCTACGAGCAGTACTTC CATSRGLAGARTYEQYF
TRBJ2-1 once TRBV7-7 TRBD2 TGTGCTAGCAGCTTAGCCCCTAGCGGGGGTTTCTACAATGAGCAGTTCTTC CASSLAPSGGFYNEQFF
TRBJ2-3 - TRBV30 TRBD2 TGTGCCTGGAGTGTACGTGGGGGACTAGCAGGGCGCACAGATACGCAGTATTTT CAWSVRGGLAGRTDTQYF
TRBJ1-1 - TRBV29-1 - TGCAGCGTTGAAGTCGCAGGGGAGATGACTGAAGCTTTCTTT CSVEVAGEMTEAFF
TRBJ1-2 many TRBV5-1 TRBD1 TGCGCCAGCAACCAAGGACAGGGCGCCTATGGCTACACCTTC CASNQGQGAYGYTF
TRBJ2-5 - TRBV9 - TGTGCCAGCAGCGCGGGACTCGGAGAGACCCAGTACTTC CASSAGLGETQYF
TRBJ2-1 - TRBV10-3 TRBD2 TGTGCCATCAGGGGTTCGGCGGGAGGCTCCTACAATGAGCAGTTCTTC CAIRGSAGGSYNEQFF
TRBJ2-1 - TRBV19 TRBD1 TGTGCCAGTAGTATGGGGACAGCGCCCTACAATGAGCAGTTCTTC CASSMGTAPYNEQFF
TRBJ2-7 - TRBV5-1 TRBD2 TGCGCCAGCAGCCCGACCGGGACTAGCGAAGAGCAGTACTTC CASSPTGTSEEQYF
TRBJ1-1 - TRBV6-6 - TGTGCCAGCAGTTACCGCAGTGGTGAAGCTTTCTTT CASSYRSGEAFF
TRBJ2-6 - TRBV15 - TGTGCCACCAGCAGAGACACAGGGGGGGCCAACGTCCTGACTTTC CATSRDTGGANVLTF
TRBJ2-3 - TRBV4-1 TRBD2 TGCGCCAGCAGCCAGGAGCGGGGCCCTCACTATACGCAGTATTTT CASSQERGPHYTQYF
TRBJ1-6 - TRBV5-4 TRBD1 TGTGCCAGCAGCTACGACAGGGGGAGTGATAATTCACCCCTCCACTTT CASSYDRGSDNSPLHF
TRBJ2-3 - TRBV29-1 TRBD2 TGCAGCGTTGAAGATCCACTAGCGGGGCATAGCACAGATACGCAGTATTTT CSVEDPLAGHSTDTQYF
TRBJ1-5 - TRBV6-6 - TGTGCCAGCAGTTCCCAGATCTCCCCGAATCAGCCCCAGCATTTT CASSSQISPNQPQHF
TRBJ1-5 - TRBV19 - TGTGCCACTCGCGGGGGGGCATACGGTCAGCCCCAGCATTTT CATRGGAYGQPQHF